A selection of T cell receptor beta chains follows, all from one sample in a study of early T cells in non-severe SARS-CoV-2 infection. TCRdb fed the 5' RACE reads into MiXCR, producing one record per CDR3 protein. Here the sample spans fewer than 120,000 distinct CDR3 sequences, approximately 12% being singletons. The starting material was whole blood, obtained at baseline. Receptor source: an adult who was a healthcare worker with PCR-confirmed SARS-CoV-2 infection or an uninfected control (not recorded which). CDR3s include the opening cysteine and the closing phenylalanine or tryptophan.

v_call	j_call	cdr3_aa
TRBV6-2/TRBV6-3	TRBJ2-7	CASSSTGKGILYEQYF
TRBV6-1	TRBJ1-1	CASSRLVPSETEAFF
TRBV20-1	TRBJ2-4	CSASENIQYF
TRBV5-1	TRBJ1-1	CASSIKGSDTEAFF
TRBV5-4	TRBJ2-5	CASSSSSGVQETQYF
TRBV4-1	TRBJ2-2	CASSHVGGELFF
TRBV28	TRBJ2-7	CASSLGGRVEEQYF
TRBV29-1	TRBJ1-1	CSVLGTGPTEAFF
TRBV27	TRBJ1-1	CASSTGGRRAFF
TRBV29-1	TRBJ1-4	CSAEWGEKLFF
TRBV27	TRBJ1-2	CASSPGISYGYTF
TRBV28	TRBJ1-6	CASSTGNHNSPLHF
TRBV7-8	TRBJ2-7	CASSFLPGQTHYEQYF
TRBV28	TRBJ1-1	CASAKRGPLLTEAFF
TRBV12-3/TRBV12-4	TRBJ2-3	CASSPFSRGSPEDTQYF
TRBV2	TRBJ2-3	CARSPGQGTTDTQYF
TRBV7-2	TRBJ2-3	CASSPTRGQDTQYF
TRBV19	TRBJ1-1	CASSISGQNTEVFF
TRBV2	TRBJ2-7	CASSRAGGPGYEQYF
TRBV5-1	TRBJ2-3	CASSIRTITSTDTQYF
TRBV5-1	TRBJ2-1	CASSLLGAWYNEQFF
TRBV10-3	TRBJ1-2	CAIRGDLSYGYTF
TRBV7-6	TRBJ2-7	CASSHLSTSGEQYF
TRBV9	TRBJ1-1	CASSAGTGPSEAFF
TRBV4-1	TRBJ1-1	CASSQHGKNTEAFF
TRBV27	TRBJ2-3	CASSYKLAGGPVTQYF
TRBV6-4	TRBJ1-5	CASSRDSNQPQHF
TRBV6-1	TRBJ1-2	CASSEAGGRRVGYTF
TRBV11-2	TRBJ2-1	CASSLHGTSGWDEQFF
TRBV9	TRBJ2-3	CASSWISTDTQYF
TRBV18	TRBJ2-2	CASSQRGQVTGELFF
TRBV5-8	TRBJ2-5	CASSLGRDLQETQYF
TRBV4-1	TRBJ2-7	CASSQPTSRYEQYF
TRBV4-1	TRBJ1-4	CASSQVLRDNEKLFF
TRBV4-1	TRBJ2-1	CASSQVSAGTARRDEQFF
TRBV18	TRBJ2-5	CASSPMGRETQYF
TRBV28	TRBJ2-2	CASSLRQGTGELFF
TRBV11-2	TRBJ2-5	CASSLRLTSGGQETQYF
TRBV5-1	TRBJ2-2	CASSLGELFFTGELFF
TRBV30	TRBJ2-3	CAWSHPGGRVTDTQYF
TRBV9	TRBJ2-1	CASSVGSGTYNEQFF
TRBV7-9	TRBJ2-1	CASSRTSGSYNEQFF
TRBV10-3	TRBJ1-1	CAIRSVSNTEAFF
TRBV7-9	TRBJ2-2	CASSLEGPGLAHTGELFF
TRBV2	TRBJ2-7	CASPPRDTILNEQYF
TRBV2	TRBJ1-2	CASHVKQGLNYGYTF
TRBV5-1	TRBJ2-1	CASSTGTSAAFEQFF
TRBV9	TRBJ1-6	CASSVVGAYNSPLHF
TRBV3-1	TRBJ2-1	CASSQRSGEYNEQFF
TRBV14	TRBJ2-3	CASSQETTYTQYF
TRBV24-1	TRBJ1-5	CATSDHRVDQPQHF
TRBV7-9	TRBJ2-2	CASSFDRIF
TRBV29-1	TRBJ1-3	CSVEAVELPGNTIYF
TRBV5-1	TRBJ1-5	CASSLEGQPQHF
TRBV9	TRBJ2-1	CASSVKGNNEQFF
TRBV10-3	TRBJ2-7	CAISEDYEQYF
TRBV7-9	TRBJ1-2	CASSLIPAGTPHGYTF
TRBV11-3	TRBJ2-1	CASSLGTSGGAVDEQFF
TRBV5-4	TRBJ1-6	CASSFSTGGVAPLHF
TRBV29-1	TRBJ2-1	CSVVSRLAGLSNEQFF